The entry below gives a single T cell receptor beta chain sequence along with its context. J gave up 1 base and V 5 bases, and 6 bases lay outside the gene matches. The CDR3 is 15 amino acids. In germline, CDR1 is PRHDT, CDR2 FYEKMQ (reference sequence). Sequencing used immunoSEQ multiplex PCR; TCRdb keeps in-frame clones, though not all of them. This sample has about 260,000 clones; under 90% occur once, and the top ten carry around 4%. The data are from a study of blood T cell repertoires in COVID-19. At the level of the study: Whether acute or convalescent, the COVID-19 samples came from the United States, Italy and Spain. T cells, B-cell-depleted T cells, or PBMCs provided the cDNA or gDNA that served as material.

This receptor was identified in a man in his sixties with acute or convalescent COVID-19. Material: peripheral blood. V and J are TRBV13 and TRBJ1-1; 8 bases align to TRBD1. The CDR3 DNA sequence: TGTGCCAGCAGCCCCGGGGACAGGCGGAACACTGAAGCTTTCTTT. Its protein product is CASSPGDRRNTEAFF.